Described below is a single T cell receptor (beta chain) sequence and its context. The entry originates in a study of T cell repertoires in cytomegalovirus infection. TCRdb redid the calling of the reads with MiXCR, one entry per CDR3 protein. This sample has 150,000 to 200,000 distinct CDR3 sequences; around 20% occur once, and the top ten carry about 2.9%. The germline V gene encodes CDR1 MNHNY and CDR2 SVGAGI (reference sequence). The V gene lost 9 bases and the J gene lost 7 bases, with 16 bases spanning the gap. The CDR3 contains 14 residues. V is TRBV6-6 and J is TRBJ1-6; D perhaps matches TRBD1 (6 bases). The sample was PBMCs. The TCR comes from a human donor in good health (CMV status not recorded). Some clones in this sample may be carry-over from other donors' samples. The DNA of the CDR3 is TGTGCCAGTACCGTGATGGGGGCCAATTCACCCCTCCACTTT. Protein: CASTVMGANSPLHF.